One sample yielded the 24 T cell receptor beta chains listed below, sequenced in a study of CD8 T cells in ankylosing spondylitis (dated 2017 in TCRdb). Library method: 5' RACE. The sequencer was an Illumina HiSeq 2500. Clones were called with MiXCR by TCRdb after fastp trimmed the public reads at Q25, and only in-frame beta chains were retained. All rows with the same CDR3 protein become a single entry with the most common DNA and genes. This sample comprises more than 150,000 distinct CDR3 sequences, 13% of them detected only once. About 10% of the sample comes from the top ten. The material sequenced was blood, either unsorted or a sorted T cell fraction (not recorded which). The receptors were gathered from a female donor with ankylosing spondylitis or in good health (not recorded which).

The chain combines TRBV7-9 with TRBJ2-1, with D possibly being TRBD1 (6 bases). The CDR3 covers 15 residues. Per the germline V gene, CDR1 is SEHNR and CDR2 is FQNEAQ (reference sequence). V dropped 5 bases and J dropped 1 base, with 12 bases sitting between them. The CDR3 spells CASSDTRGSYNEQFF. CDR3 nucleotides: TGTGCCAGCAGCGACACTAGGGGGTCCTACAATGAGCAGTTCTTC. Using reference TRBV7-9 and TRBJ2-1 for the parts outside the CDR3, the full variable domain is DTGVSQNPRHKITKRGQNVTFRCDPISEHNRLYWYRQTLGQGPEFLTYFQNEAQLEKSRLLSDRFSAERPKGSFSTLEIQRTEQGDSAMYLCASSDTRGSYNEQFFGPGTRLTVL.

This clonotype was detected a few times. The V and J genes are TRBV2 and TRBJ2-7, with D perhaps matching TRBD2 (7 bases). The germline V gene encodes CDR1 SNHLY and CDR2 FYNNEI. CDR3 length: 14 amino acids. Trimming removed 4 bases from V and 1 base from J, with 11 bases in between. The CDR3 loop is CASSVGGDSYEQYF. The CDR3 nucleotides read TGTGCCAGCAGTGTAGGGGGGGATTCCTACGAGCAGTACTTC.

The chain has TRBV7-2 and TRBJ2-3; D perhaps matches TRBD2 (5 bases). Germline V gives CDR1 SGHTA, CDR2 FQGNSA. Trimming cost V 3 bases and J 4 bases, with 8 bases left between them. This CDR3 has 13 residues. DNA for the CDR3: TGTGCCAGCAGCTTCGGGCGGGCAGATACGCAGTATTTT. Protein sequence: CASSFGRADTQYF.

This clonotype was detected a few times. This sequence joins TRBV24-1 and TRBJ2-3, with 15 nucleotides matching TRBD2. The CDR3 extends over 17 amino acids. In germline, CDR1 is KGHDR, CDR2 SFDVKD. V shed 0 bases, J shed 4 bases, and the junction held 1 base outside the gene matches. In DNA form, the CDR3 reads TGTGCCACCAGTGATTTGGGACTAGCGGGAGGGGCAGATACGCAGTATTTT. It yields the protein CATSDLGLAGGADTQYF.

This clonotype was found a few times. The chain links TRBV30 to TRBJ2-1; TRBD2 is a possible D gene (7 bases). V was trimmed by 4 bases and J by 9 bases, leaving 16 bases between them. This CDR3 spans 13 amino acids. Germline CDR1 reads GTSNPN; CDR2 reads SVGIG (reference sequence). The DNA of the CDR3 is TGTGCCTGGACGCAGCGGAGGGGGGGTGAGCAGTTCTTC. This encodes CAWTQRRGGEQFF.

Ten or more counts support this clonotype. The gene calls are TRBV27 and TRBJ2-5, with 9 bases aligning to TRBD2. J lost 4 bases, V lost 7 bases, and 19 bases had no gene match. Germline V gene sequence: CDR1 MNHEY, CDR2 SMNVEV (reference sequence). CDR3 length: 18 residues. The CDR3 spells CASKRSETSGYNRETQYF. Written as DNA, the CDR3 is TGTGCCAGCAAACGGTCGGAGACTAGCGGTTACAACCGAGAGACCCAGTACTTC.

This clonotype occurred many times. DNA of the CDR3: TGCGCCAGCAGTTCAACGATCACAGGGCACTATGGCTACACCTTC. It codes for CASSSTITGHYGYTF. The V and J genes are TRBV5-1 and TRBJ1-2, with a tentative D call TRBD1 (6 bases). This CDR3 is built from 15 residues. CDR1 and CDR2 (germline): SGHRS, YFSETQ. V lost 5 bases and J lost 3, with 17 bases in between.

The chain employs TRBV5-1 and TRBJ2-2; D gene uncertain. The CDR3 is 13 amino acids. Trimming took 7 bases from V and 1 from J, leaving 8 bases between them. CDR1 and CDR2 (germline): SGHRS, YFSETQ. The CDR3 nucleotides are TGCGCCAGCGAGGCGGAGAACACCGGGGAGCTGTTTTTT. Translated, it gives CASEAENTGELFF.

Many counts were recorded for this clonotype. This chain uses TRBV19 with TRBJ2-7; D uncertain. The CDR3 has 14 residues. Trimming removed 5 bases at V and 2 bases at J, with 13 bases between. The germline V gene encodes CDR1 LNHDA and CDR2 SQIVND (reference sequence). CDR3 sequence reads: CASSSLTPTYEQYF. The CDR3 DNA reads TGTGCCAGTAGTTCCCTGACACCTACCTACGAGCAGTACTTC.

There are many counts of this clonotype. The genes are TRBV7-8 and TRBJ2-1; weak D call: TRBD1 (5 bases). The CDR3 contains 16 residues. The germline V gene encodes CDR1 SGHVS and CDR2 FQNEAQ. The ends were cut back, 1 base at V and 12 bases at J, with 22 bases in the middle. The CDR3 DNA is TGTGCCAGCAGCTTAGTTCAGGGTTCAAAAACCACCGGGCAGTTCTTC. It yields the protein CASSLVQGSKTTGQFF. The full variable domain, rest sourced from reference TRBV7-8 and TRBJ2-1, is GAGVSQSPRYKVAKRGQDVALRCDPISGHVSLFWYQQALGQGPEFLTYFQNEAQLDKSGLPSDRFFAERPEGSVSTLKIQRTQQEDSAVYLCASSLVQGSKTTGQFFGPGTRLTVL.

This clonotype has at least ten counts. The chain joins TRBV12-3 or TRBV12-4 to TRBJ1-5; tentatively, D is TRBD1 (5 bases). The CDR3 sequence is 14 residues long. V lost 3 bases and J lost 5, with 11 bases in between. CDR3 sequence: CASSFGGSDQPQHF. In DNA, the CDR3 is TGTGCCAGCAGTTTTGGGGGTTCTGATCAGCCCCAGCATTTT.

This clonotype came up many times. J is TRBJ2-7 and V is TRBV9, with TRBD1 matching over 9 bases. CDR1 and CDR2 from the germline V gene are SGDLS and YYNGEE. Trimming took 2 bases from V and 6 from J; bases not matched to a gene: 6. The CDR3 extends over 14 amino acids. In nucleotides, the CDR3 is TGTGCCAGCAGCGTGGAGGGACAGGGTGGCGAGCAGTACTTC. Translation gives CASSVEGQGGEQYF. Using reference TRBV9 and TRBJ2-7 for the parts outside the CDR3, the full variable domain is DSGVTQTPKHLITATGQRVTLRCSPRSGDLSVYWYQQSLDQGLQFLIQYYNGEERAKGNILERFSAQQFPDLHSELNLSSLELGDSALYFCASSVEGQGGEQYFGPGTRLTVT.

This clonotype was observed many times. The chain joins TRBV12-3 or TRBV12-4 to TRBJ1-1, with D possibly being TRBD1 (5 bases). V was trimmed by 6 bases and J by 8 bases, leaving 22 bases between them. The CDR3 runs to 15 residues. CDR3: CASSTRRTGDYEAFF. The CDR3 nucleotides read TGTGCCAGCAGCACGCGCCGAACAGGCGACTACGAAGCTTTCTTT.

This clonotype has ten or more counts. This chain uses TRBV5-1 with TRBJ1-6; TRBD1 aligns across 7 bases. CDR1 is SGHRS and CDR2 is YFSETQ in the germline V gene. This CDR3 is 13 amino acids long. V lost 4 bases, J lost 14 bases, and 9 bases stayed unmatched. The chain's CDR3 is CASSVTGERALHF. In DNA, the CDR3 is TGCGCCAGCAGCGTTACAGGGGAGCGGGCCCTCCACTTT.

This clonotype was seen ten or more times. This chain links TRBV28 with TRBJ2-6, with 10 bases identical to TRBD1. Germline CDR1 is MDHEN and CDR2 is SYDVKM. The CDR3 has 17 amino acids. The ends lost 5 bases at V and 1 base at J; junction bases unmatched: 5. The CDR3 spells CASSGDRGLSGANVLTF. The CDR3 bases are TGTGCCAGCAGTGGGGACAGGGGTCTTTCTGGGGCCAACGTCCTGACTTTC.

This clonotype was recorded at least ten times. This chain uses TRBV6-5 with TRBJ2-2, with 7 nucleotides matching TRBD2. There are 16 residues in the CDR3. V lost 3 bases to trimming and J lost 4 bases; unmatched junction nucleotides: 8. The V gene's germline CDR1 is MNHEY and CDR2 SVGAGI. CDR3 sequence: CASSYWGRAPTGELFF. The CDR3 bases are TGTGCCAGCAGTTATTGGGGGAGGGCCCCCACCGGGGAGCTGTTTTTT.

This clonotype was picked up many times. V gene TRBV12-3 or TRBV12-4 combines with J gene TRBJ1-1, with D hard to call. Deletions cut 6 bases from V and 1 base from J, with 9 bases between. The CDR3 has 13 residues. This chain's CDR3 is CASSRRENTEAFF. CDR3 in DNA: TGTGCCAGCAGCCGGAGGGAGAACACTGAAGCTTTCTTT.

This clonotype has at least ten counts. The V and J genes are TRBV29-1 and TRBJ2-5; tentatively, D is TRBD2 (7 bases). The CDR3 is made up of 17 amino acids. Germline V gene data show CDR1 as SQVTM and CDR2 as ANQGSEA. Deletions cut 4 bases from V and 0 bases from J, with 21 bases between. This chain's CDR3 is CSVAAPKGGKYQETQYF. In DNA, the CDR3 is TGCAGCGTTGCTGCACCCAAGGGGGGGAAGTACCAAGAGACCCAGTACTTC.

The chain links TRBV7-9 to TRBJ1-2, with D hard to call. The CDR3 contains 13 residues. V was pared by 5 bases and J by 4 bases, with 11 bases between. Germline CDR1 is SEHNR and CDR2 is FQNEAQ (reference sequence). CDR3 sequence reads: CASSQSTGYGYTF. The CDR3, as DNA: TGTGCCAGCAGCCAAAGCACGGGCTATGGCTACACCTTC. The full variable domain, in which reference TRBV7-9 and TRBJ1-2 provide the parts outside the CDR3, is DTGVSQNPRHKITKRGQNVTFRCDPISEHNRLYWYRQTLGQGPEFLTYFQNEAQLEKSRLLSDRFSAERPKGSFSTLEIQRTEQGDSAMYLCASSQSTGYGYTFGSGTRLTVV.

Regarding this clonotype: This could be a read error, since a much larger clone is one nucleotide away. The V and J genes are TRBV7-2 and TRBJ1-1; D gene unclear. Germline CDR1 and CDR2: SGHTA and FQGNSA. This CDR3 region has 13 residues. In nucleotides, the CDR3 is TGTGCCAGCAGACCTCAGCCGAACAGTGAAGCTTTCTTT. Protein product: CASRPQPNSEAFF.

This clonotype was seen many times. The V gene is TRBV14, the J gene TRBJ1-2; D not resolved. The CDR3 covers 13 residues. Germline loops: CDR1 SGHDN, CDR2 FVKESK. Between the trimmed V and J ends, which lost 1 base and 5 bases, there was a span of 8 bases. CDR3 DNA: TGTGCCAGCAGCCAAGTTCCTCAGTATGGCTACACCTTC. Translated, it gives CASSQVPQYGYTF.

This clonotype was observed many times. The chain recombines TRBV12-3 or TRBV12-4 with TRBJ2-2; 7 bases are shared with TRBD1. This CDR3 spans 17 amino acids. V shed 3 bases, J shed 8 bases, and the junction held 15 bases outside the gene matches. The CDR3 is CASSLGTDLGPTGELFF. The CDR3 DNA follows: TGTGCCAGCAGTTTGGGGACAGATCTAGGACCCACTGGGGAGCTGTTTTTT.

This clonotype came up many times. The chain couples TRBV27 to TRBJ1-1; D possibly corresponds to TRBD1 (6 bases). Between the trimmed V and J ends, which lost 5 bases and 4 bases, there was a span of 14 bases. The CDR3 is made up of 14 amino acids. CDR1 and CDR2 from the germline V gene are MNHEY and SMNVEV (reference sequence). The CDR3 loop is CASSPRGGGTEAFF. In nucleotides, the CDR3 is TGTGCCAGCAGTCCCCGTGGGGGCGGCACTGAAGCTTTCTTT.

The chain carries TRBV11-2 and TRBJ2-1; D is unclear. The germline V gene encodes CDR1 SGHAT and CDR2 FQNNGV. V was clipped by 5 bases and J by 6 bases, with 11 bases between them. This CDR3 has 13 amino acids. The CDR3 DNA sequence: TGTGCCAGCAGCCAACGGGCTGGCAATGAGCAGTTCTTC. It specifies CASSQRAGNEQFF. Looking up the rest from reference TRBV11-2 and TRBJ2-1 gives the full variable domain: EAGVAQSPRYKIIEKRQSVAFWCNPISGHATLYWYQQILGQGPKLLIQFQNNGVVDDSQLPKDRFSAERLKGVDSTLKIQPAKLEDSAVYLCASSQRAGNEQFFGPGTRLTVL.